The 32 T cell receptor beta chains given below trace back to one sample, sequenced in a study of T cells in localized non-small cell lung cancer. The table came from immunoSEQ multiplex PCR; TCRdb's copy has only in-frame clones and leaves some out. The sample has around 24,000 clones, more than 65% seen once; the top ten hold roughly 4.8%. The starting material was PBMCs, obtained before any cancer treatment. The source is a man aged 35 to 70 with stage II lung adenocarcinoma.

This clone was seen just once. The chain has TRBV7-6 and TRBJ2-6, with TRBD2 identical over 7 bases. The V gene's germline CDR1 is SGHVS and CDR2 FNYEAQ. J lost 0 bases, V lost 4 bases, and 18 bases had no gene match. This CDR3 is 21 amino acids long. CDR3 region: CASSYRPISSGAYSGANVLTF. CDR3 nucleotides: TGTGCCAGCAGCTACCGTCCCATCAGCAGCGGGGCTTACTCTGGGGCCAACGTCCTGACTTTC.

This clone was recorded only once. The chain joins TRBV29-1 to TRBJ2-7; no clear D gene. Trimming cost V 4 bases and J 3 bases, with 10 bases left between them. The CDR3 contains 12 residues. CDR1 is SQVTM, CDR2 ANQGSEA, per germline. CDR3 amino acids: CSVGWGFYEQYF. For the CDR3, the DNA is TGCAGCGTTGGATGGGGATTCTACGAGCAGTACTTC.

V usage is TRBV7-9 and J usage is TRBJ1-2; 7 nucleotides match TRBD1. Germline lookup yields CDR1 SEHNR and CDR2 FQNEAQ (reference sequence). V lost 5 bases, J lost 5 bases, and 5 bases stayed unmatched. The CDR3 length is 13 residues. The CDR3 sequence is CASSTGQYYGYTF. DNA of the CDR3: TGTGCCAGCAGCACGGGACAGTATTATGGCTACACCTTC. The full variable domain, rest sourced from reference TRBV7-9 and TRBJ1-2, is DTGVSQNPRHKITKRGQNVTFRCDPISEHNRLYWYRQTLGQGPEFLTYFQNEAQLEKSRLLSDRFSAERPKGSFSTLEIQRTEQGDSAMYLCASSTGQYYGYTFGSGTRLTVV.

This chain uses TRBV5-1 with TRBJ1-1; D is undetermined. Between the trimmed V and J ends, which lost 4 bases and 3 bases, there was a span of 7 bases. This CDR3 has 12 amino acids. CDR1 is SGHRS and CDR2 is YFSETQ in the germline V gene. The CDR3 region has the DNA TGCGCCAGCAGCCCGGGTGACACTGAAGCTTTCTTT. Translation: CASSPGDTEAFF.

The gene calls are TRBV18 and TRBJ2-3, with TRBD2 matching over 8 bases. The V gene end was trimmed by 3 bases and the J gene end by 0 bases; junction bases not matched to a gene: 8. Germline CDR1 and CDR2: KGHSH and LQKENI. This CDR3 spans 17 amino acids. CDR3 amino acids: CASSPWGAGVSTDTQYF. CDR3 coding DNA: TGTGCCAGCTCACCCTGGGGAGCGGGAGTAAGCACAGATACGCAGTATTTT. The whole variable domain, filled in from reference TRBV18 and TRBJ2-3, reads NAGVMQNPRHLVRRRGQEARLRCSPMKGHSHVYWYRQLPEEGLKFMVYLQKENIIDESGMPKERFSAEFPKEGPSILRIQQVVRGDSAAYFCASSPWGAGVSTDTQYFGPGTRLTVL.

The rearrangement links TRBV7-2 to TRBJ1-6, with D maybe TRBD1 (5 bases). Germline CDR1 and CDR2: SGHTA and FQGNSA. V lost 2 bases, J lost 10 bases, and 18 bases lay in between. CDR3 size: 16 residues. CDR3 in amino acids: CASSLPGGRGGSPLHF. CDR3 DNA: TGTGCCAGCAGCTTACCCGGGGGGAGGGGAGGCTCACCCCTCCACTTT.

The chain is built from TRBV7-9 and TRBJ2-1; D is unclear. Germline V gives CDR1 SEHNR, CDR2 FQNEAQ (reference sequence). The CDR3 consists of 17 residues. Trimming cost V 1 base and J 7 bases, with 20 bases left between them. CDR3: CASSLGVYVGSDNEQFF. The CDR3 DNA reads TGTGCCAGCAGCTTAGGAGTTTATGTTGGATCGGATAATGAGCAGTTCTTC.

V and J are TRBV9 and TRBJ2-3; 9 bases match TRBD2. CDR3 length equals 16 residues. Germline V gives CDR1 SGDLS, CDR2 YYNGEE. Trimming at V came to 0 bases and at J to 0 bases, leaving 2 bases not matched to a gene. The CDR3 is CASSVALAGSTDTQYF. CDR3 DNA sequence: TGTGCCAGCAGCGTAGCCCTAGCGGGGAGCACAGATACGCAGTATTTT.

This chain joins TRBV5-5 and TRBJ1-2; possible D gene TRBD1, 5 bases. CDR3 size: 17 residues. Trimming stripped 0 bases from V and 2 bases from J, with 17 bases between. Germline lookup yields CDR1 SGHKS and CDR2 YYEKEE (reference sequence). This chain's CDR3 is CASSLEGQAAINYGYTF. CDR3 sequence (DNA): TGTGCCAGCAGCTTGGAGGGGCAGGCAGCTATAAACTATGGCTACACCTTC.

This chain joins TRBV27 and TRBJ1-1; 7 nucleotides agree with TRBD1. CDR3 length: 16 amino acids. Germline CDR1 is MNHEY and CDR2 is SMNVEV (reference sequence). Trimming removed 2 bases from V and 1 base from J; junction bases left unmatched: 7. The CDR3 nucleotides read TGTGCCAGCAGTTTAAGGGGGCCGAAGGAGAACACTGAAGCTTTCTTT. It specifies CASSLRGPKENTEAFF.

This chain connects TRBV5-6 to TRBJ2-7; D may be TRBD1 (5 bases). The CDR3 runs 18 residues. V gave up 4 bases and J gave up 0 bases, with 23 bases separating them. In germline, CDR1 is SGHDT, CDR2 YYEEEE. CDR3 sequence: CASSAQGYYWVGSYEQYF. The DNA of the CDR3 is TGTGCCAGCAGCGCCCAGGGTTATTATTGGGTCGGCTCCTACGAGCAGTACTTC.

The chain has TRBV11-2 and TRBJ1-1; no clear D. Germline-derived CDR1 and CDR2 are SGHAT and FQNNGV. CDR3 length: 15 residues. V was shortened by 1 base and J by 1 base, with 10 bases between the two germline ends. CDR3 sequence reads: CASSLAGESNTEAFF. As DNA, the CDR3 is TGTGCCAGCAGCTTAGCCGGAGAGTCGAACACTGAAGCTTTCTTT.

V usage is TRBV18 and J usage is TRBJ2-5; D remains ambiguous. Germline V CDR1 and CDR2: KGHSH, LQKENI. This CDR3 has 11 residues. Trimming left V 5 bases short and J 2 bases short, with 3 bases between. The CDR3 coding sequence is TGTGCCAGCTCAATTCAAGAGACCCAGTACTTC. It translates to CASSIQETQYF.

The genes are TRBV11-2 and TRBJ1-5, with 7 bases lining up with TRBD1. The V and J ends lost 5 bases and 5 bases, in that order; junction bases with no gene match: 6. Germline V gene data show CDR1 as SGHAT and CDR2 as FQNNGV. The CDR3 contains 14 residues. The CDR3 spells CASSHGTEDQPQHF. The CDR3 DNA sequence: TGTGCCAGCAGCCACGGGACAGAGGATCAGCCCCAGCATTTT.

V is TRBV27 and J is TRBJ1-5; 9 positions match TRBD1. Germline CDR1 is MNHEY and CDR2 is SMNVEV (reference sequence). After removal of 2 bases from V and 4 bases from J, the junction contained 0 bases not matched to a gene. The length of the CDR3 is 14 residues. CDR3 DNA sequence: TGTGCCAGCAGTTTAGGACAGGGGAATCAGCCCCAGCATTTT. Encoded protein: CASSLGQGNQPQHF.

This sequence joins TRBV10-2 and TRBJ2-3; tentative D call: TRBD2 (5 bases). CDR1 and CDR2 from the germline V gene are WSHSY and SAAADI. This CDR3 contains 13 residues. Trimming removed 3 bases from V and 3 bases from J, with 7 bases in between. The CDR3, as DNA: TGCGCCAGCAGTGACCCGGGAACAGATACGCAGTATTTT. Its protein is CASSDPGTDTQYF.

The chain couples TRBV2 to TRBJ2-3, with TRBD1 matching over 8 bases. The germline CDR1 and CDR2 sequences are SNHLY and FYNNEI. V trimming: 7 bases; J trimming: 5 bases; junction bases outside the gene matches: 11. The CDR3 extends over 15 amino acids. The CDR3 nucleotides read TGTGCCAGCATTCTGACAGGGGAATCGGGAGATACGCAGTATTTT. Residues: CASILTGESGDTQYF.

This rearrangement joins TRBV21-1 to TRBJ2-1; the listed D gene, TRBD2, was not tested against the DNA. TRBV21-1 is shown as a pseudogene. The CDR3 is 20 amino acids. The CDR3 region has the DNA TGTGCCAGCAGCCCACCCGAAAGCCGGAGATTGGCTTGTCCCTACAATGAGCAGTTCTTC. This encodes CASSPPESRRLACPYNEQFF.

The rearrangement joins TRBV19 to TRBJ1-1, with 7 nucleotides matching TRBD1. The CDR3 extends over 13 amino acids. Per the germline V gene, CDR1 is LNHDA and CDR2 is SQIVND (reference sequence). V trimming: 6 bases; J trimming: 5 bases; junction bases outside the gene matches: 6. Here the CDR3 DNA reads TGTGCCAGTAGGTACAGGGGTGGAACTGAAGCTTTCTTT. This sequence encodes CASRYRGGTEAFF.

The chain carries TRBV7-2 and TRBJ2-1, with 12 bases identical to TRBD2. Germline V gene data show CDR1 as SGHTA and CDR2 as FQGNSA. The CDR3 loop spans 15 amino acids. V lost 8 bases, J lost 7 bases, and 9 bases stayed unmatched. CDR3 bases: TGTGCCAGCGCGCTGTCTAGCGGGAGGGGGAATGAGCAGTTCTTC. Translated, it gives CASALSSGRGNEQFF.

Note on this clone: Other DNA sequences in the same sample also yield this CDR3. This chain joins TRBV27 and TRBJ1-6; D not resolved. The germline V gene encodes CDR1 MNHEY and CDR2 SMNVEV (reference sequence). V was trimmed by 8 bases and J by 0 bases, leaving 8 bases between them. This CDR3 spans 14 amino acids. This CDR3 reads CASRSDSYNSPLHF. Here the CDR3 DNA reads TGTGCCAGCCGTTCAGACTCCTATAATTCACCCCTCCACTTT.

The chain is built from TRBV5-6 and TRBJ1-1; 11 bases are shared with TRBD1. Germline values: CDR1 SGHDT, CDR2 YYEEEE. V shed 4 bases and J 3 bases; nucleotides not matched to a gene: 2. This CDR3 spans 14 amino acids. The CDR3 region is CASSGDRGDTEAFF. The DNA for the CDR3 is TGTGCCAGCAGCGGGGACAGGGGGGACACTGAAGCTTTCTTT.

J is TRBJ2-5 and V is TRBV25-1; TRBD1 aligns across 9 bases. Germline V gene lookup returns CDR1 MGHDK and CDR2 SYGVNS. CDR3 size: 18 residues. J gave up 7 bases and V 2 bases, and 17 bases lay outside the gene matches. CDR3: CASSERPGQGRDVGTQYF. The CDR3 DNA sequence: TGTGCCAGCAGTGAAAGACCGGGACAGGGAAGGGATGTCGGGACCCAGTACTTC.

The chain carries TRBV5-5 and TRBJ2-2; 7 bases line up with TRBD2. J was trimmed by 4 bases and V by 0 bases; bases with no gene match: 12. CDR3 length equals 18 residues. Germline-derived CDR1 and CDR2 are SGHKS and YYEKEE (reference sequence). DNA for the CDR3: TGTGCCAGCAGCTTGGGGGGTACTAGCGTAAAAGTCACCGGGGAGCTGTTTTTT. It translates to CASSLGGTSVKVTGELFF.

This chain uses TRBV5-1 with TRBJ2-7; TRBD1 might be the D (5 bases). Germline CDR1 and CDR2: SGHRS and YFSETQ. Trimming left V 4 bases short and J 5 bases short, with 25 bases between. This CDR3 comprises 17 residues. CDR3 nucleotide sequence: TGCGCCAGCAGCAAACATCAGGGTCCACTTATTTCCGACGAGCAGTACTTC. Translating it yields CASSKHQGPLISDEQYF.

This chain links TRBV11-2 with TRBJ1-1, with a tentative D call TRBD1 (5 bases). The germline V and J ends were trimmed by 5 bases and 1 base, with 11 bases remaining between them. The V gene's germline CDR1 is SGHAT and CDR2 FQNNGV. The CDR3 loop spans 14 amino acids. CDR3 sequence: CASSIQVKNTEAFF. In DNA, the CDR3 is TGTGCCAGCAGCATACAGGTGAAGAACACTGAAGCTTTCTTT.

This chain uses TRBV15 with TRBJ2-7; 7 bases map to TRBD1. The CDR3 length is 19 residues. V shed 3 bases, J shed 1 base, and the junction held 18 bases outside the gene matches. The germline gives CDR1 LNHNV, CDR2 YYDKDF (reference sequence). CDR3 sequence: CATSSRTGQHTQISYEQYF. As DNA, the CDR3 is TGTGCCACCAGCAGTAGGACGGGACAGCATACTCAAATTTCCTACGAGCAGTACTTC. The complete variable domain, with remaining parts taken from reference TRBV15 and TRBJ2-7, reads DAMVIQNPRYQVTQFGKPVTLSCSQTLNHNVMYWYQQKSSQAPKLLFHYYDKDFNNEADTPDNFQSRRPNTSFCFLDIRSPGLGDTAMYLCATSSRTGQHTQISYEQYFGPGTRLTVT.

The chain has TRBV27 and TRBJ2-2; D is unclear. V lost 4 bases to trimming and J lost 7 bases, with 25 bases between them. The CDR3 is made up of 18 amino acids. Germline lookup yields CDR1 MNHEY and CDR2 SMNVEV (reference sequence). The CDR3 region has the DNA TGTGCCAGCAGTTATCGGAGAAGCCAGTTAAGCTACATCGGGGAGCTGTTTTTT. Protein: CASSYRRSQLSYIGELFF.

V is TRBV5-1 and J is TRBJ2-1, with D possibly TRBD1 on 6 matching bases. The CDR3 totals 16 residues. V was shortened by 0 bases and J by 0 bases, with 10 bases between the two germline ends. CDR1 SGHRS and CDR2 YFSETQ come from the germline V gene. The CDR3 loop reads CASSLVAGASYNEQFF. The CDR3 DNA is TGCGCCAGCAGCTTGGTAGCAGGGGCCTCCTACAATGAGCAGTTCTTC.

The chain couples TRBV30 to TRBJ1-1, with D possibly matching TRBD1 (5 bases). Germline V gene data show CDR1 as GTSNPN and CDR2 as SVGIG (reference sequence). Between the trimmed V and J ends, which lost 5 bases and 3 bases, there was a span of 13 bases. The CDR3 consists of 13 residues. The CDR3 loop is CAWFRGVDTEAFF. The CDR3 DNA follows: TGTGCCTGGTTCCGGGGGGTGGACACTGAAGCTTTCTTT.

The chain couples TRBV7-2 to TRBJ2-5; TRBD1 might be the D (6 bases). V dropped 1 base and J dropped 5 bases, with 11 bases sitting between them. The CDR3 runs to 14 residues. CDR1 is SGHTA, CDR2 FQGNSA, per germline. The CDR3 protein is CASSLGVGAETQYF. The CDR3 nucleotides are TGTGCCAGCAGCTTAGGGGTGGGGGCCGAGACCCAGTACTTC.

The sample holds one count of this clone. V and J are TRBV5-6 and TRBJ2-7; D gene uncertain. Deletions cut 2 bases from V and 5 bases from J, with 5 bases between. Germline loops: CDR1 SGHDT, CDR2 YYEEEE. The CDR3 consists of 11 residues. CDR3 nucleotide sequence: TGTGCCAGCAGCTTCAACCACGAGCAGTACTTC. Its translation: CASSFNHEQYF. The variable domain in full, with the rest retrieved from reference TRBV5-6 and TRBJ2-7, is DAGVTQSPTHLIKTRGQQVTLRCSPKSGHDTVSWYQQALGQGPQFIFQYYEEEERQRGNFPDRFSGHQFPNYSSELNVNALLLGDSALYLCASSFNHEQYFGPGTRLTVT.